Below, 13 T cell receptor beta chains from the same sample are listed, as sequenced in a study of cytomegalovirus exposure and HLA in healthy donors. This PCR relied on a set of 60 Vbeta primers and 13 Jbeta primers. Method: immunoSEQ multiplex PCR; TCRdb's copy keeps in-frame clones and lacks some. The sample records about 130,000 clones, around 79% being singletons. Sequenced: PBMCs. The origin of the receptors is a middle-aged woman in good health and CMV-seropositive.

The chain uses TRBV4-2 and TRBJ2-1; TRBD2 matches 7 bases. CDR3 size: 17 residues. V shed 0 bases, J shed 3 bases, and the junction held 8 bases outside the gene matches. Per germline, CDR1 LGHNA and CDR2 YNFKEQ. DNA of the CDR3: TGTGCCAGCAGCCAAGAAGGCGGGGGTGTCGTCTACAATGAGCAGTTCTTC. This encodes CASSQEGGGVVYNEQFF.

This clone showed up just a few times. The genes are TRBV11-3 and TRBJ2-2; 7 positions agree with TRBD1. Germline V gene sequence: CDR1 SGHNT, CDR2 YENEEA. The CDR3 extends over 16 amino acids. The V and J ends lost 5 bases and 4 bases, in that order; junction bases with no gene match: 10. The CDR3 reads CASSKGANSGTGELFF. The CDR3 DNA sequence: TGTGCCAGCAGCAAGGGGGCGAACTCGGGCACCGGGGAGCTGTTTTTT. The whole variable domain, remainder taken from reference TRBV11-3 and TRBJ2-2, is EAGVVQSPRYKIIEKKQPVAFWCNPISGHNTLYWYLQNLGQGPELLIRYENEEAVDDSQLPKDRFSAERLKGVDSTLKIQPAELGDSAVYLCASSKGANSGTGELFFGEGSRLTVL.

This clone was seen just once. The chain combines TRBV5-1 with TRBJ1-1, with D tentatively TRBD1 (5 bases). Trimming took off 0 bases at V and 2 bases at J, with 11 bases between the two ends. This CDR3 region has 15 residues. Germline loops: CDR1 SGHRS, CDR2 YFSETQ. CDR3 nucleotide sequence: TGCGCCAGCAGCTTGGCAGGGACTTCCAACACTGAAGCTTTCTTT. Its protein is CASSLAGTSNTEAFF.

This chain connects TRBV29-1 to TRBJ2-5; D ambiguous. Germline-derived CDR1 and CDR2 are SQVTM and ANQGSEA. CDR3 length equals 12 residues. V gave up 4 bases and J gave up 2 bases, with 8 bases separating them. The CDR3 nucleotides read TGCAGCGTTGTACGCCAGCAAGAGACCCAGTACTTC. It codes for CSVVRQQETQYF.

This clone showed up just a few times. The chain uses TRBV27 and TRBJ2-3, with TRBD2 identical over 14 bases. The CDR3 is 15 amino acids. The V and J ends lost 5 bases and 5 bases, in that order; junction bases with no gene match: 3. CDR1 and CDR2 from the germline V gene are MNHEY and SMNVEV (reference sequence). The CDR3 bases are TGTGCCAGCAGTGTCGGGACTAGCGGGGGAGATACGCAGTATTTT. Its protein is CASSVGTSGGDTQYF.

The CDR3 here is CASSQDRSPSITNTGELFF. The DNA of the CDR3 is TGCGCCAGCAGCCAAGATCGGAGTCCTAGCATTACGAACACCGGGGAGCTGTTTTTT. The V and J genes are TRBV4-3 and TRBJ1-3; D is possibly TRBD2 (5 bases). The J call could be wrong; TRBJ2-2 is a better fit for the DNA end. Per the germline V gene, CDR1 is LGHNA and CDR2 is YSLEER. The CDR3 has 19 amino acids.

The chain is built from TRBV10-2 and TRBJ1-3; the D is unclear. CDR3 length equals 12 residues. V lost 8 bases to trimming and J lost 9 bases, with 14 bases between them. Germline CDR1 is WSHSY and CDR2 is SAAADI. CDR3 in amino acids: CASGEAVSTIYF. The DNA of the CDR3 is TGCGCCAGCGGGGAGGCAGTCTCCACCATATATTTT.

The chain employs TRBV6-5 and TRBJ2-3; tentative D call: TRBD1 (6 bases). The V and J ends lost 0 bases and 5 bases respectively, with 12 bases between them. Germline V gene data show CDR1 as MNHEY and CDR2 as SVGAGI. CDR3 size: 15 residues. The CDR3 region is CASSYSNRDVDTQYF. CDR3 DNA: TGTGCCAGCAGTTACTCGAACAGGGACGTAGATACGCAGTATTTT.

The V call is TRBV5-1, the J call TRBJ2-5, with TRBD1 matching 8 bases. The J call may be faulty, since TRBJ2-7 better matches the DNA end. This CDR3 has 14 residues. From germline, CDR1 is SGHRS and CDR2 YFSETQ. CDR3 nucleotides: TGCGCCAGCAGCTTGGAGCAGGGGGCAAGCGAGCAGTACTTC. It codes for CASSLEQGASEQYF.

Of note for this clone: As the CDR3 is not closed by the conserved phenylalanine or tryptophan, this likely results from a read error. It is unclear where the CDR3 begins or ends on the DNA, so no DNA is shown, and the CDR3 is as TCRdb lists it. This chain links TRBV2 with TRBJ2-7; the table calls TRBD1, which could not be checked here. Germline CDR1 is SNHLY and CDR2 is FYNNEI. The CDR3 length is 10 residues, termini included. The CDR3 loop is CASSIRDTDL.

The CDR3 sequence: CASSPTRQISGANVLTF. In nucleotides, the CDR3 is TGTGCCAGCAGCCCGACGAGGCAGATCTCTGGGGCCAACGTCCTGACTTTC. The chain links TRBV11-2 to TRBJ2-6; D ambiguous. The CDR3 is made up of 17 amino acids. The ends were cut back, 5 bases at V and 0 bases at J, with 14 bases in the middle. Germline lookup yields CDR1 SGHAT and CDR2 FQNNGV.

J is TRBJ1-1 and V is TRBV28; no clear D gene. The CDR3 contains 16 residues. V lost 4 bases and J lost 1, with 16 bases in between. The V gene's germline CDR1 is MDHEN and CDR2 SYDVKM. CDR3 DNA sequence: TGTGCCAGCAGTTCCCCCCACGGAGCCACGAACACTGAAGCTTTCTTT. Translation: CASSSPHGATNTEAFF.

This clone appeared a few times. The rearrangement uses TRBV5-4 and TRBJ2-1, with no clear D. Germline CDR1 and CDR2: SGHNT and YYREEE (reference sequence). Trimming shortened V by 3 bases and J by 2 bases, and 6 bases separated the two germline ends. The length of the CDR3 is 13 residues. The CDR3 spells CASSSTTYNEQFF. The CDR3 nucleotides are TGTGCCAGCAGCTCTACCACCTACAATGAGCAGTTCTTC.